This TCR beta chain was observed in a study of T cell responses to AZD1222 COVID-19 vaccine. The wider study: Pooling covered second doses at about 4 or about 12 weeks. Whole-study results and caveats: Repertoires were sampled only after the peak T cell response.

From germline, CDR1 is SGHNT and CDR2 YYREEE (reference sequence). The CDR3 sequence is 16 residues long. J gave up 3 bases and V 0 bases, and 4 bases lay outside the gene matches. Comments on this clone: The antigen is unknown.

Clones were read by immunoSEQ multiplex PCR, and TCRdb kept only the in-frame ones, dropping some. The sample shows over 150,000 clones, over 75% of them seen only once. The sample consisted of peripheral blood, taken on day 0 of AZD1222 vaccination. This clonotype originated in an adult in good health. The V and J genes are TRBV5-4 and TRBJ2-5; 11 bases map to TRBD2. CDR3 protein: CASSLDIAGGEETQYF. The CDR3 coding sequence is TGTGCCAGCAGCTTGGATATAGCGGGGGGGGAAGAGACCCAGTACTTC.